The clone carrying this T cell receptor beta chain was picked up a small number of times. Together with a sample-barcoded 5' primer, a J-beta primer mix was included in a second PCR lasting roughly 6 to 12 cycles. Template switching added a 12-random-nucleotide identifier to every cDNA molecule. MiXCR, run by TCRdb on the 5' RACE reads, gives a single entry per CDR3 protein. This sample yields 700,000 or so distinct CDR3 sequences, of which 22% are seen a single time; around 21% belongs to the top ten. The entry originates in a study of blood T cells in healthy people across ages. Germline V gene sequence: CDR1 MDHEN, CDR2 SYDVKM. There are 13 residues in the CDR3. The J segment lost 2 bases and the V segment lost 11 bases, leaving 9 bases of the junction unmatched.

The rearrangement uses TRBV28 and TRBJ2-7; 7 bases map to TRBD1. The sequencing sample was made of blood. The sequence was collected from a man aged 70-80 years in good health. The CDR3 reads CASLGQAAYEQYF. The CDR3 nucleotides are TGTGCCTCCTTAGGACAGGCCGCCTACGAGCAGTACTTC.